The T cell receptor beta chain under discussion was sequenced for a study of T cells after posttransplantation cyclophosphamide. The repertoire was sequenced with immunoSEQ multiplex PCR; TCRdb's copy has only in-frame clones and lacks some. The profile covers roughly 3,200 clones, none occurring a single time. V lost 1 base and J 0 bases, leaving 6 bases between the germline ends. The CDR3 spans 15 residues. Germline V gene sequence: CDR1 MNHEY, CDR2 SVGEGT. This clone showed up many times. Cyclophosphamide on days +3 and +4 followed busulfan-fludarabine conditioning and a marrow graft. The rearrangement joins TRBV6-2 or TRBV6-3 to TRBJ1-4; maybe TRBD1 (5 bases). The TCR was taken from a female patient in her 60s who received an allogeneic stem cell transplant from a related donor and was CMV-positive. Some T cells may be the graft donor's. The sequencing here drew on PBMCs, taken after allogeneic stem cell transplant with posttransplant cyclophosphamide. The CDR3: CASSYYRTTNEKLFF. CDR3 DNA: TGTGCCAGCAGTTACTACAGGACAACTAATGAAAAACTGTTTTTT.